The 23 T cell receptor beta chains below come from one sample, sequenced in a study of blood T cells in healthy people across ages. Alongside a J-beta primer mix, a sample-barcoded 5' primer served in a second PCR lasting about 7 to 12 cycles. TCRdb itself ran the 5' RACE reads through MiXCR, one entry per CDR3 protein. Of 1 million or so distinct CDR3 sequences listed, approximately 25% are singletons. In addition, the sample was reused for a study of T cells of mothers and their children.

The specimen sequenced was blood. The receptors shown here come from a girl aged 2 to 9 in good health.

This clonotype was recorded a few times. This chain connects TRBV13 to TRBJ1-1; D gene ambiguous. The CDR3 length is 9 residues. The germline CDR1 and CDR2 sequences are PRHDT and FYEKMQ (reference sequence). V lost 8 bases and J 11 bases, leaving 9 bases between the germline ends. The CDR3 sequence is CASGIEAFF. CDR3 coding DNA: TGTGCCAGCGGGATTGAGGCTTTCTTT.

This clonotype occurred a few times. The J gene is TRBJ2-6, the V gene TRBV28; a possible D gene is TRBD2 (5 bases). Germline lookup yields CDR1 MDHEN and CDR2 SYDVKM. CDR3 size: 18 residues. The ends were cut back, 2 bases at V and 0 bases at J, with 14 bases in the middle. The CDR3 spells CASSLNYKDFSGANVLTF. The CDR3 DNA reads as TGTGCCAGCAGTTTAAACTATAAGGACTTCTCTGGGGCCAACGTCCTGACTTTC. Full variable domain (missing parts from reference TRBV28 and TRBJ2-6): DVKVTQSSRYLVKRTGEKVFLECVQDMDHENMFWYRQDPGLGLRLIYFSYDVKMKEKGDIPEGYSVSREKKERFSLILESASTNQTSMYLCASSLNYKDFSGANVLTFGAGSRLTVL.

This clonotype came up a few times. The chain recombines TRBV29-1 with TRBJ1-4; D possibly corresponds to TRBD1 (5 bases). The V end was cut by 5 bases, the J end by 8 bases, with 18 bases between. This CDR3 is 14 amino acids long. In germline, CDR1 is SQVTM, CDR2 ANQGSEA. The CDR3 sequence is CSVSMTAPVEKLFF. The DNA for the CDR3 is TGCAGCGTTTCTATGACAGCTCCAGTGGAAAAACTGTTTTTT.

CDR3 loop: CASSNAGTQEQFF. CDR3 nucleotide sequence: TGCGCCAGCTCCAATGCCGGGACCCAGGAGCAGTTCTTC. The chain recombines TRBV5-1 with TRBJ2-1; possibly TRBD1 or TRBD2 for D (5 bases each). The germline V and J ends were trimmed by 7 bases and 10 bases, with 18 bases remaining between them. Germline-derived CDR1 and CDR2 are SGHRS and YFSETQ. This CDR3 comprises 13 residues. The complete variable domain, with remaining parts taken from reference TRBV5-1 and TRBJ2-1, reads KAGVTQTPRYLIKTRGQQVTLSCSPISGHRSVSWYQQTPGQGLQFLFEYFSETQRNKGNFPGRFSGRQFSNSRSEMNVSTLELGDSALYLCASSNAGTQEQFFGPGTRLTVL.

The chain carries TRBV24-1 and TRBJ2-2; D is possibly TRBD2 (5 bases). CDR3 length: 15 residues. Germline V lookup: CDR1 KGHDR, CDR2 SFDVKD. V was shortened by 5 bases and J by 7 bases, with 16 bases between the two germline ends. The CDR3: CATSGFGVTYGELFF. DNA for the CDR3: TGTGCCACCAGTGGCTTCGGGGTGACTTACGGGGAGCTGTTTTTT.

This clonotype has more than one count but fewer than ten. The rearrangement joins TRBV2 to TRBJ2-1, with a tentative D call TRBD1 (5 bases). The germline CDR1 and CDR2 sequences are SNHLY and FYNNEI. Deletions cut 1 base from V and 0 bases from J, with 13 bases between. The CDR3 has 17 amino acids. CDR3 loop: CASSEEVGASSYNEQFF. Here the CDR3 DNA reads TGTGCCAGCAGTGAAGAGGTAGGGGCGAGCTCCTACAATGAGCAGTTCTTC.

CDR3 in amino acids: CASSLTGTSNEQYF. CDR3 nucleotides: TGTGCCAGCAGCCTGACAGGGACTAGCAACGAGCAGTACTTC. The V and J genes are TRBV7-9 and TRBJ2-5; 9 bases are a match to TRBD2. TRBJ2-7 matches the DNA end more closely, so the J call is doubtful. CDR1 is SEHNR and CDR2 is FQNEAQ in the germline V gene (reference sequence). The CDR3 runs to 14 residues.

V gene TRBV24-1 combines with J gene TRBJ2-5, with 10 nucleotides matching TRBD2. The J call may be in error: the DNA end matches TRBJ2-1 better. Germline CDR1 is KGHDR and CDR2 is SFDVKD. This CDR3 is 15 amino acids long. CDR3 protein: CATSEVTSGSNEQFF. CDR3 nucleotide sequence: TGTGCCACCAGTGAAGTGACTAGCGGGTCCAATGAGCAGTTCTTC.

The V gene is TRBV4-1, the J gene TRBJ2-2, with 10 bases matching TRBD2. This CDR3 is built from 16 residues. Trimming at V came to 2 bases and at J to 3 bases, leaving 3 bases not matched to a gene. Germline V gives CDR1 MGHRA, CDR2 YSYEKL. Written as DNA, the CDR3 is TGCGCCAGCAGCCAAACGAGCGGGAGGGACACCGGGGAGCTGTTTTTT. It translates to CASSQTSGRDTGELFF.

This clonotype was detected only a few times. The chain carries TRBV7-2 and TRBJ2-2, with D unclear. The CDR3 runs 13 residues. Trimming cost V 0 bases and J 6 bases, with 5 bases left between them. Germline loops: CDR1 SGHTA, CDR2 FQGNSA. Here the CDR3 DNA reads TGTGCCAGCAGCTTAGCGCCCCCCGGGGAGCTGTTTTTT. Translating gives CASSLAPPGELFF.

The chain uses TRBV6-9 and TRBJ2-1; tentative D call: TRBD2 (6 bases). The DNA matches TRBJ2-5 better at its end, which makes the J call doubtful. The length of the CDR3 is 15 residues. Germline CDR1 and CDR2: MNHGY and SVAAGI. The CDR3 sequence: CASTTLRGKGETQYF. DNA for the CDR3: TGTGCCAGCACTACCCTACGGGGGAAGGGGGAGACCCAGTACTTC.

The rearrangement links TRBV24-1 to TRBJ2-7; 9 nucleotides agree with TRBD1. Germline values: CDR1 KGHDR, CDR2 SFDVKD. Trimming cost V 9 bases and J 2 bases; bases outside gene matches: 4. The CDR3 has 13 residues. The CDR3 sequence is CATRTGETYEQYF. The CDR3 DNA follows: TGTGCCACCCGGACAGGGGAGACCTACGAGCAGTACTTC.

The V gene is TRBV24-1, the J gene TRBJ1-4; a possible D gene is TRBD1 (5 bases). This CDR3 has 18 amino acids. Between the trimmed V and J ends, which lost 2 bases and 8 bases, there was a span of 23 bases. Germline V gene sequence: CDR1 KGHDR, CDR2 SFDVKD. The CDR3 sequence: CATSDSDWGGAEKEKLFF. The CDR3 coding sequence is TGTGCCACCAGTGATTCGGACTGGGGGGGAGCCGAGAAGGAAAAACTGTTTTTT.

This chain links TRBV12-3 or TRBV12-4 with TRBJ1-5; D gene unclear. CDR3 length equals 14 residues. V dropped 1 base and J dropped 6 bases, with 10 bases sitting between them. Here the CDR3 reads CASSLVSDGQPQHF. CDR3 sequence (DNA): TGTGCCAGCAGTTTAGTCTCGGACGGTCAGCCCCAGCATTTT.

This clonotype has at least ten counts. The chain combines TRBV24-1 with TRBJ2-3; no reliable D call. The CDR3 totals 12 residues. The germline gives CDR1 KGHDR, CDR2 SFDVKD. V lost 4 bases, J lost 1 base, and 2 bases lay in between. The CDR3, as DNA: TGTGCCACCAGTGAGGGCACAGATACGCAGTATTTT. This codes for CATSEGTDTQYF.

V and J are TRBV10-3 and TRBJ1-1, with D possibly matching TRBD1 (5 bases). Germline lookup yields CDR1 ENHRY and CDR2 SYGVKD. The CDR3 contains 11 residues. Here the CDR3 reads CAGGMDTEAFF. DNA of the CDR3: TGTGCGGGGGGAATGGACACTGAAGCTTTCTTT.

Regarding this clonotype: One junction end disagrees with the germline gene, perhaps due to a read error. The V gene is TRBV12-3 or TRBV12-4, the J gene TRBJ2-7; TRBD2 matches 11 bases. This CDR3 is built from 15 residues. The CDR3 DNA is TGTGCCAGCAGTATAGCGGGGGGGAAGATAGGCGAGCAGTACTTC. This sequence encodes CASSIAGGKIGEQYF.

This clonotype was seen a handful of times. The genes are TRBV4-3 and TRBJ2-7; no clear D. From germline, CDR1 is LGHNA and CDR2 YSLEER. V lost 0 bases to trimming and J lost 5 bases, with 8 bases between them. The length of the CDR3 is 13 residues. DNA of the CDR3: TGCGCCAGCAGCCAAGATCTGGTCCACGAGCAGTACTTC. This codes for CASSQDLVHEQYF.

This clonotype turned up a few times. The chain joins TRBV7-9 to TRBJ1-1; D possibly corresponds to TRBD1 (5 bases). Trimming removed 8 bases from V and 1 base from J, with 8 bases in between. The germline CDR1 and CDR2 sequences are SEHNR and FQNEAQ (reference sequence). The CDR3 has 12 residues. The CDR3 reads CASGGGNTEAFF. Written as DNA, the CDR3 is TGTGCCAGCGGTGGGGGGAACACTGAAGCTTTCTTT.

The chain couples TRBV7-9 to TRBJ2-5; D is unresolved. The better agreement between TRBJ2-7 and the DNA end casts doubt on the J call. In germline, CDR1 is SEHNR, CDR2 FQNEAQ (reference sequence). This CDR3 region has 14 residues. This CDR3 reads CASSPRATSYEQYF. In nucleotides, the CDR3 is TGTGCCAGCAGCCCTAGAGCAACGTCCTACGAGCAGTACTTC.

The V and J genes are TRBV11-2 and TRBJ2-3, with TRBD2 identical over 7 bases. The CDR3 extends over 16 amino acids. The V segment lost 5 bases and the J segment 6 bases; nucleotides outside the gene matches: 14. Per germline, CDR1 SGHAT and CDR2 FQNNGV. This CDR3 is CASSPQSLAGEDTQYF. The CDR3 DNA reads TGTGCCAGCAGCCCCCAGTCGCTCGCGGGAGAGGATACGCAGTATTTT.

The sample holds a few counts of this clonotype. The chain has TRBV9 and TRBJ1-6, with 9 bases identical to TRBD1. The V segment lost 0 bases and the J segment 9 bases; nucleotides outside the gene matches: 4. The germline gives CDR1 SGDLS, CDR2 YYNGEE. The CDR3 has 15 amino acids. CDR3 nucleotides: TGTGCCAGCAGCGTAGTCGGGACAGGGTTTTCACCCCTCCACTTT. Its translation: CASSVVGTGFSPLHF.

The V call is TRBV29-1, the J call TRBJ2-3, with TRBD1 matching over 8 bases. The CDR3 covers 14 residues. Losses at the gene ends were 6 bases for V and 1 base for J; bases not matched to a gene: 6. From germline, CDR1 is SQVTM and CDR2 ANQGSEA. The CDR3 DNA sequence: TGCAGCGTACGGACAGGGTCTGGCACAGATACGCAGTATTTT. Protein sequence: CSVRTGSGTDTQYF.